This T cell receptor beta chain comes out of a study of yellow fever vaccine responses in identical twins. TCRdb independently ran MiXCR on the RT-PCR reads; one entry per CDR3 protein. The sample shows approximately 11,000 distinct CDR3 sequences, around 77% of them seen only once. The study's findings and limits: Vaccine-induced T cell responses in twins were reportedly observed to appear partly convergent, partly personalized.

The germline CDR1 and CDR2 sequences are MGHRA and YSYEKL. The CDR3 sequence is 11 residues long. V was clipped by 6 bases and J by 5 bases, with 7 bases between them. This clonotype is deemed large. Its antigen is as yet unknown. This chain connects TRBV4-1 to TRBJ2-5; D might be TRBD2 (5 bases). The receptor was derived from a woman in her late teens or twenties who received the yellow fever vaccine. Specimen: T cells from blood (PBMCs), unsorted or a sorted subset (not recorded which), collected before or after yellow fever vaccination (not recorded which). In DNA, the CDR3 is TGCGCCAGCAGTCGAGGGGAGACCCAGTACTTC. Translated, it gives CASSRGETQYF.